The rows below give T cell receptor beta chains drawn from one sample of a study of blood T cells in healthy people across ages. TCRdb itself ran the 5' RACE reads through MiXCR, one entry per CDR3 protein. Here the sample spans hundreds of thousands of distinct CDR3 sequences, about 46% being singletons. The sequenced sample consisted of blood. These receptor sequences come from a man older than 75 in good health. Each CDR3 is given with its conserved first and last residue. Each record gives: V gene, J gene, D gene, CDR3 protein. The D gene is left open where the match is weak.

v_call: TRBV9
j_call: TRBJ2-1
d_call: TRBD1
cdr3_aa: CASSPGQGREEQFF

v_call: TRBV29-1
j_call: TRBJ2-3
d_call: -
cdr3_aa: CSQRTGLSTDTQYF

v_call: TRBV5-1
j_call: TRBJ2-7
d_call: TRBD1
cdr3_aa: CASSHDRGGDEQYF

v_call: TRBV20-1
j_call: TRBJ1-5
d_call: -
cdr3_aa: CSARTWDGDQPQHF

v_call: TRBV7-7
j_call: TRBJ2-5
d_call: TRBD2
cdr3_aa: CASSLTAGSQETQYF

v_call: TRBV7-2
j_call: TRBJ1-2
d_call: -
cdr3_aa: CASSLGGRGYTF

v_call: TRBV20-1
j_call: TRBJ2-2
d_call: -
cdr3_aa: CSAHIPKNTGELFF

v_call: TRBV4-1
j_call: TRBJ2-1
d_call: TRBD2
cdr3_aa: CASSHSASGRAAYNEQFF

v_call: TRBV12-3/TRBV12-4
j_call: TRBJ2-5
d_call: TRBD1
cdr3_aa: CASSIGTGGVQETQYF

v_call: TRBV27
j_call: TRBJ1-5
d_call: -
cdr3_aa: CASSLWGNQPQHF

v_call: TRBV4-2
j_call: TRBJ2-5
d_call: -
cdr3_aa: CASSQFFLAETQYF

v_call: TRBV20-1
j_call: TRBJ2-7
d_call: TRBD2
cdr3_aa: CSASSLAGYSYEQYF

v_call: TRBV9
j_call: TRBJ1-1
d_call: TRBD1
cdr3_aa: CASSVEMGRTGMTEAFF

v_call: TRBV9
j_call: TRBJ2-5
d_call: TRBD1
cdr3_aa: CASSVAGDRETQYF

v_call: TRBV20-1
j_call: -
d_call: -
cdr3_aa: CSASGGRENEQYF

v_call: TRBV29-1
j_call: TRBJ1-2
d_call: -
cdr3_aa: CSVEDEQGEYGYTF

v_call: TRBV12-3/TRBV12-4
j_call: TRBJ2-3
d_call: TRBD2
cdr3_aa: CASSLSRLAGGGSTDTQYF

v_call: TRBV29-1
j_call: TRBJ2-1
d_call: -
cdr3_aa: CSVVDLRDEQFF

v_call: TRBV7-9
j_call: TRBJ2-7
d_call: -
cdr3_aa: CASSRQGPDLWRSYEQYF

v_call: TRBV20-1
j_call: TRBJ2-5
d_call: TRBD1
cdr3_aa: CSAPTGRQEAQYF

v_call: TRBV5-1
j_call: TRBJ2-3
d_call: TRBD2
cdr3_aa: CASSRSTTGGTDTQYF

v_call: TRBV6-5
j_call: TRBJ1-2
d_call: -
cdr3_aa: CASTSQVSGYTF

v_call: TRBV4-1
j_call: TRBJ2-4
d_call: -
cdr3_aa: CASSQDVSINIQYF

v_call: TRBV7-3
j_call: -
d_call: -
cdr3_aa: CASSLTTRSETQYF

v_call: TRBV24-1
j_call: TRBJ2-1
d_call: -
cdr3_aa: CATSVTYNEQFF

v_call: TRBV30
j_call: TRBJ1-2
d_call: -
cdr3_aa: CAWIRAGANGYTF

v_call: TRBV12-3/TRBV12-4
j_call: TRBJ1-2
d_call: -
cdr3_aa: CASSPGRLEFSGYTF

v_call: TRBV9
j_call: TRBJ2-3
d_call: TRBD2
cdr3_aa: CASSPVTSGGAADTQYF

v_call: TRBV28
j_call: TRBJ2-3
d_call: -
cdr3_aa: CASSLHRTPDTQYF

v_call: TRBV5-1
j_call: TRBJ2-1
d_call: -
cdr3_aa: CASSPPSSYNEQFF

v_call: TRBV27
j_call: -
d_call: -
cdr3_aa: CASSSSSAQETQFF

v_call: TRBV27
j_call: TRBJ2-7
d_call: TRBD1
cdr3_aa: CASSFGTGYEQYF

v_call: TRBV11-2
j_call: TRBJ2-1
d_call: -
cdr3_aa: CASSLWEISYNEQFF

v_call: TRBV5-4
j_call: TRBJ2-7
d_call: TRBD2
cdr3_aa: CASSLVLAGEEQYF

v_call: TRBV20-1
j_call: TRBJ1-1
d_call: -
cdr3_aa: CSARPPGSRTEAFF

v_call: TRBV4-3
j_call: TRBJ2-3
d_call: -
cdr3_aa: CASSQDEAPSTDTQYF

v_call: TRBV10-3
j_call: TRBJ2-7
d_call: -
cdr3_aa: CAISEAPRGPYEQYF

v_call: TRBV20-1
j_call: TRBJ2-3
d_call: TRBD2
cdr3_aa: CSARHDLAGVITDTQYF

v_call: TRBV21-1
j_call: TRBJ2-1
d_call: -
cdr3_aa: CASSKAAFGSYNEQFF

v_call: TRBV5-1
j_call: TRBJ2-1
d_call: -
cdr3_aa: CASSLALDNEQFF